Reported below is one T cell receptor (beta chain). The data were produced by immunoSEQ multiplex PCR, yet TCRdb's version contains in-frame clones alone and is incomplete. The data show 250,000 to 300,000 clones, with less than 90% seen just once and approximately 12% held by the top ten. V was pared by 2 bases and J by 6 bases, with 13 bases of the junction left unmatched. Germline-derived CDR1 and CDR2 are SGDLS and YYNGEE. The CDR3 contains 16 residues. Patients in Seattle were enrolled during active infection, then followed longitudinally. This specimen belongs to a study of blood T cell repertoires in COVID-19.

The sample comprised peripheral blood. The receptor comes from a woman aged 25 to 45 with COVID-19, enrolled during active disease. The J gene is TRBJ2-7, the V gene TRBV9; 8 bases are shared with TRBD1. The CDR3 DNA follows: TGTGCCAGCAGCGTGGGGCAGGGGGCGCGTCTCGGCGAGCAGTACTTC. It is translated as CASSVGQGARLGEQYF.